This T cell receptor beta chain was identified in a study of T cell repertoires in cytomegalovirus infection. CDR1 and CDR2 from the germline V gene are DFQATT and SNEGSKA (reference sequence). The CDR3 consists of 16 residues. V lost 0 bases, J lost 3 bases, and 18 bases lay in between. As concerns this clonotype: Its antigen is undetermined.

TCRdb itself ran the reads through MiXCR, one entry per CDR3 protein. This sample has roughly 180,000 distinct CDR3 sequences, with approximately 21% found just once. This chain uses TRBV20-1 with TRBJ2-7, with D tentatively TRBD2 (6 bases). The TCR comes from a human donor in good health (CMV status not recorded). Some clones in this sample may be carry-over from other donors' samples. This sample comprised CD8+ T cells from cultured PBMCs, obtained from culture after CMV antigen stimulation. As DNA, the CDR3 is TGCAGTGCTAGAGATACCCAACTAGCCTTCCTCTACGAGCAGTACTTC. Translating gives CSARDTQLAFLYEQYF.